This T cell receptor (beta chain) came from a study of blood T cell repertoires in COVID-19. About the study: T cells, B-cell-depleted T cells, or PBMCs provided the cDNA or gDNA that served as material.

The ends lost 5 bases at V and 11 bases at J; junction bases unmatched: 2. Germline V gene sequence: CDR1 SGHAT, CDR2 FQNNGV. The CDR3 has 11 residues. In the authors' methods: Estimation of nucleated cell counts was performed using reference gene primer amplification. Measured with immunoSEQ multiplex PCR; TCRdb has only the in-frame clones, and not every one. V and J calls and clone size come straight from that table; D and trimming were deduced from the DNA. The top ten hold about 11% of the sample, which has about 200,000 clones, around four fifths seen once. Clinical history as reported by participants underpinned cohort assignment. Two consecutive negative NP/OP PCR tests, clearance, or resolved symptoms defined Cohort 3 recovery.

Sequencing used PBMCs or T cells enriched from blood (not recorded which). This chain links TRBV11-2 with TRBJ1-3; the match to TRBD1 covers 8 bases. This receptor was obtained from a man aged 35-49 years who had recovered from COVID-19. This chain's CDR3 is CASSDRGAIYF. As DNA, the CDR3 is TGTGCCAGCAGCGACAGGGGAGCCATATATTTT.